The next 16 T cell receptor beta chains were all read from a single sample in a study of blood T cell repertoires in COVID-19. Clones were read by immunoSEQ multiplex PCR, and TCRdb kept only the in-frame ones, dropping some. The sample contains under 300,000 clones, 70% to 90% of which appear only once. Sequencing was carried out using peripheral blood. The receptors come from a woman in her thirties or forties who had recovered from COVID-19.

V usage is TRBV7-6 and J usage is TRBJ2-1; a possible D gene is TRBD2 (6 bases). CDR3 length: 15 residues. Germline-derived CDR1 and CDR2 are SGHVS and FNYEAQ. The V gene lost 3 bases and the J gene lost 5 bases, with 14 bases spanning the gap. CDR3 in DNA: TGTGCCAGCAGCTTTAGCCGGGACTTTGACAATGAGCAGTTCTTC. Its protein product is CASSFSRDFDNEQFF.

The rearrangement joins TRBV6-6 to TRBJ2-6, with TRBD1 matching over 12 bases. J lost 1 base, V lost 6 bases, and 10 bases had no gene match. This CDR3 is built from 19 residues. CDR1 and CDR2 (germline): MNHNY, SVGAGI (reference sequence). CDR3 in DNA: TGTGCCAGCAGCTCAGGCAAGGGACAGGGGGCATCTGGGGCCAACGTCCTGACTTTC. It translates to CASSSGKGQGASGANVLTF.

The chain has TRBV4-1 and TRBJ2-1, with D possibly matching TRBD2 (6 bases). CDR3 length: 16 amino acids. The germline gives CDR1 MGHRA, CDR2 YSYEKL. The V end was cut by 4 bases, the J end by 4 bases, with 17 bases between. Here the CDR3 DNA reads TGCGCCAGCAGCCGGGAGGCCGGGACTCCTTACAATGAGCAGTTCTTC. It codes for CASSREAGTPYNEQFF.

This chain uses TRBV30 with TRBJ2-3; D uncertain. With 1 base removed from V and 5 bases from J, the gap between germline ends came to 7 bases. Germline V gene data show CDR1 as GTSNPN and CDR2 as SVGIG (reference sequence). This CDR3 is 12 amino acids long. This CDR3 reads CAWSGFRDTQYF. In DNA, the CDR3 is TGTGCCTGGAGTGGATTTAGAGATACGCAGTATTTT.

Only a few counts were recorded for this clone. V usage is TRBV6-6 and J usage is TRBJ2-3; D may be TRBD1 (5 bases). Germline V gene data show CDR1 as MNHNY and CDR2 as SVGAGI (reference sequence). V shed 5 bases and J shed 4 bases, with 13 bases lying between them. CDR3 size: 14 residues. The CDR3 reads CASSPPWGPDTQYF. The CDR3 DNA is TGTGCCAGCAGTCCCCCCTGGGGCCCAGATACGCAGTATTTT.

This rearrangement joins TRBV5-4 to TRBJ1-2; possibly TRBD1 for D (5 bases). V lost 0 bases and J lost 6, with 6 bases in between. This CDR3 has 12 residues. Germline CDR1 and CDR2: SGHNT and YYREEE (reference sequence). CDR3 sequence reads: CASSLGRDGYTF. The CDR3 nucleotides read TGTGCCAGCAGCTTGGGCAGGGATGGCTACACCTTC.

V and J are TRBV11-2 and TRBJ2-7, with D tentatively TRBD1 (5 bases). Germline loops: CDR1 SGHAT, CDR2 FQNNGV. The CDR3 covers 15 residues. Trimming stripped 5 bases from V and 0 bases from J, with 14 bases between. The CDR3 reads CASSPYSTVSYEQYF. CDR3 bases: TGTGCCAGCAGCCCCTACTCGACAGTCTCCTACGAGCAGTACTTC.

The chain recombines TRBV28 with TRBJ2-7, with 8 positions matching TRBD1. The V and J ends lost 6 bases and 5 bases, in that order; junction bases with no gene match: 12. This CDR3 region has 15 residues. The germline gives CDR1 MDHEN, CDR2 SYDVKM. CDR3: CASRMDRVGSDEQYF. The CDR3 DNA reads as TGTGCCAGCAGGATGGACAGGGTAGGGTCTGACGAGCAGTACTTC.

The chain has TRBV9 and TRBJ1-4, with D possibly being TRBD1 (5 bases). This CDR3 is 15 amino acids long. Germline-derived CDR1 and CDR2 are SGDLS and YYNGEE. Trimming took off 1 base at V and 8 bases at J, with 15 bases between the two ends. CDR3 bases: TGTGCCAGCAGCGTACAAGGTTCAGGGCGCGAAAAACTGTTTTTT. Residues: CASSVQGSGREKLFF.

CDR3 DNA sequence: TGTGCCAGCAGCTTAAACCAGGGTGGGGGGTACGAGCAGTACTTC. Protein sequence: CASSLNQGGGYEQYF. This chain joins TRBV7-2 and TRBJ2-7, with D perhaps TRBD2 (6 bases). Germline assignment: CDR1 SGHTA and CDR2 FQGNSA. Trimming shortened V by 2 bases and J by 4 bases, and 15 bases separated the two germline ends. The CDR3 has 15 residues.

The V and J genes are TRBV25-1 and TRBJ1-1; the D gene is possibly TRBD1 (5 bases). Germline assignment: CDR1 MGHDK and CDR2 SYGVNS. V was shortened by 4 bases and J by 0 bases, with 9 bases between the two germline ends. CDR3 length: 14 residues. DNA of the CDR3: TGTGCCAGCAGTGCCCCCAGGGTGAACACTGAAGCTTTCTTT. It codes for CASSAPRVNTEAFF.

The chain employs TRBV18 and TRBJ1-3; no clear D. The length of the CDR3 is 14 residues. V lost 3 bases to trimming and J lost 2 bases, with 8 bases between them. CDR1 and CDR2 from the germline V gene are KGHSH and LQKENI. This CDR3 is CASSPVDTGNTIYF. CDR3 nucleotide sequence: TGTGCCAGCTCACCGGTAGATACTGGAAACACCATATATTTT.

This sequence joins TRBV3-1 (or the pseudogene TRBV3-2) and TRBJ2-1, with 8 bases aligning to TRBD2. The junction had 12 bases not matched to a gene; V was cut back by 5 bases and J by 3 bases. The CDR3 has 17 amino acids. Germline V CDR1 and CDR2: LGHDT, YNNKEL (reference sequence). DNA for the CDR3: TGTGCCAGCAGCTGGGGGAGTAGCGGGAAAGTCTACAATGAGCAGTTCTTC. Translated: CASSWGSSGKVYNEQFF.

The rearrangement uses TRBV11-3 and TRBJ1-3; D is unresolved. V dropped 0 bases and J dropped 3 bases, with 9 bases sitting between them. The CDR3 totals 15 residues. CDR1 and CDR2 from the germline V gene are SGHNT and YENEEA. The CDR3 protein is CASSLDTYYGNTIYF. In DNA, the CDR3 is TGTGCCAGCAGCTTAGACACTTACTATGGAAACACCATATATTTT.

The V and J genes are TRBV2 and TRBJ2-1, with 7 bases lining up with TRBD1. The CDR3 sequence is 15 residues long. The V gene end was trimmed by 7 bases and the J gene end by 0 bases; junction bases not matched to a gene: 6. CDR1 and CDR2 (germline): SNHLY, FYNNEI. The DNA for the CDR3 is TGTGCCAGCAAGACCGACAGGGCCTCCTACAATGAGCAGTTCTTC. Translating it yields CASKTDRASYNEQFF. The complete variable domain, with remaining parts taken from reference TRBV2 and TRBJ2-1, reads EPEVTQTPSHQVTQMGQEVILRCVPISNHLYFYWYRQILGQKVEFLVSFYNNEISEKSEIFDDQFSVERPDGSNFTLKIRSTKLEDSAMYFCASKTDRASYNEQFFGPGTRLTVL.

The V and J genes are TRBV15 and TRBJ1-5; 7 bases fit TRBD1. CDR3 size: 18 residues. The junction had 13 bases not matched to a gene; V was cut back by 0 bases and J by 5 bases. CDR1 LNHNV and CDR2 YYDKDF come from the germline V gene (reference sequence). CDR3: CATSRDLAARDRHQPQHF. For the CDR3, the DNA is TGTGCCACCAGCAGAGATTTGGCAGCCCGGGACAGACATCAGCCCCAGCATTTT. Full variable domain (rest looked up from reference TRBV15 and TRBJ1-5): DAMVIQNPRYQVTQFGKPVTLSCSQTLNHNVMYWYQQKSSQAPKLLFHYYDKDFNNEADTPDNFQSRRPNTSFCFLDIRSPGLGDTAMYLCATSRDLAARDRHQPQHFGDGTRLSIL.